The T cell receptor (beta chain) described here comes from a study of CD8+CD57+ T cells in acquired aplastic anemia. Whole-study results and caveats: Patients and controls had in common around 29 CD8+ CDR3 sequences.

The length of the CDR3 is 15 residues. Germline CDR1 MNHEY, CDR2 SVGAGI. After removal of 0 bases from V and 5 bases from J, the junction contained 3 bases not matched to a gene. In this sample, this clonotype turned up many times. Antigen unknown. Flow cytometry had shown expanded CD8+CD57+ cells in the patients chosen for sequencing. Profiling that covered TCR beta VDJ and CDR3 relied on genomic DNA as its template. Via MiXCR, TCRdb re-called the reads, giving one row per CDR3 protein. The table includes 250,000 to 350,000 distinct CDR3 sequences, roughly 53% detected once. The sequenced sample was sorted CD4+, CD8+, or CD8+CD57+ T cells (not recorded which) from PBMCs. The receptor comes from a human donor with aplastic anemia. The V gene is TRBV6-5, the J gene TRBJ2-5; the match to TRBD1 covers 10 bases. The chain's CDR3 is CASSYSTGGKETQYF. In DNA form, the CDR3 reads TGTGCCAGCAGTTACTCGACAGGGGGCAAGGAGACCCAGTACTTC.